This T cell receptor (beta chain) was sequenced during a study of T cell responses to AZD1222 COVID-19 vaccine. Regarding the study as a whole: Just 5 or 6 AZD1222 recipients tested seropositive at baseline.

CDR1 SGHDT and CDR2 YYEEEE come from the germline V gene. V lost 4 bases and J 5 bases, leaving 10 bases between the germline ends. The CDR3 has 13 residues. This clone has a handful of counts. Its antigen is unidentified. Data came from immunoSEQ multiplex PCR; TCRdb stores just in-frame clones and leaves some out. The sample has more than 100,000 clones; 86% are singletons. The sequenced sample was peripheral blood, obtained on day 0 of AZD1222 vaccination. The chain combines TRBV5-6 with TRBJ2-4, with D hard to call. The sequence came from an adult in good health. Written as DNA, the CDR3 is TGTGCCAGCAGCCCATGGGCCCAAAACATTCAGTACTTC. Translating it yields CASSPWAQNIQYF. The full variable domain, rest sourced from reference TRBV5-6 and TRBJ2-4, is DAGVTQSPTHLIKTRGQQVTLRCSPKSGHDTVSWYQQALGQGPQFIFQYYEEEERQRGNFPDRFSGHQFPNYSSELNVNALLLGDSALYLCASSPWAQNIQYFGAGTRLSVL.